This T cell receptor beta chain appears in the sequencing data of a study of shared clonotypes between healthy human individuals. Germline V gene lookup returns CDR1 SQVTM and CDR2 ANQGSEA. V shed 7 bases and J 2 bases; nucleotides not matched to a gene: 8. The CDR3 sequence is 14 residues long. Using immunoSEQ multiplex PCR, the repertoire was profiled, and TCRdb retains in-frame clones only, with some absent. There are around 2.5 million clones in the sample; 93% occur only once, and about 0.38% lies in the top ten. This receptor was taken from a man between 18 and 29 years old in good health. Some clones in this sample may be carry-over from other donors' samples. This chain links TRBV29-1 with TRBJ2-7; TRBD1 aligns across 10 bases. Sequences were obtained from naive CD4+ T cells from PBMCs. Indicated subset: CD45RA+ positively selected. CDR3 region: CSARTGGKTYEQYF. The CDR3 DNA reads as TGCAGCGCTAGGACAGGGGGGAAGACCTACGAGCAGTACTTC.